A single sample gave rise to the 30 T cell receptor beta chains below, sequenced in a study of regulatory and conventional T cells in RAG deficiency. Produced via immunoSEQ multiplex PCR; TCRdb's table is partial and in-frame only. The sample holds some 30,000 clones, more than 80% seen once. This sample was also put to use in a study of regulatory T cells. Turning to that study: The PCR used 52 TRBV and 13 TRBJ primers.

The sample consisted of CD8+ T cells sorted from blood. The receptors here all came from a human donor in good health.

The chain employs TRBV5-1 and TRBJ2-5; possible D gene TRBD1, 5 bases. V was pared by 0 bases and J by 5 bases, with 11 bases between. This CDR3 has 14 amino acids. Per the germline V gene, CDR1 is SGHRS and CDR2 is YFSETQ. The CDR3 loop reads CASSLVARQETQYF. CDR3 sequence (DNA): TGCGCCAGCAGCTTGGTAGCCAGACAGGAGACCCAGTACTTC.

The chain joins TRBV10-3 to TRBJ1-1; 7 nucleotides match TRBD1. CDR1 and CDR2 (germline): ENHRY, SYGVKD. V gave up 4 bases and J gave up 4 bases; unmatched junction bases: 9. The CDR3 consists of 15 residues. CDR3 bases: TGTGCCATCAGTGCCCCTTCAGGGGGGGGCACTGAAGCTTTCTTT. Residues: CAISAPSGGGTEAFF.

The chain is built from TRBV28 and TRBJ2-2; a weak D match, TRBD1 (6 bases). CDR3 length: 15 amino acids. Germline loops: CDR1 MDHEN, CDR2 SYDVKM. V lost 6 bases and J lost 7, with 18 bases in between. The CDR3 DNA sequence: TGTGCCAGCAGACTTTTGGACAGTACCCTCGGGGAGCTGTTTTTT. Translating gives CASRLLDSTLGELFF. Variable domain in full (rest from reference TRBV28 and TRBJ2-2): DVKVTQSSRYLVKRTGEKVFLECVQDMDHENMFWYRQDPGLGLRLIYFSYDVKMKEKGDIPEGYSVSREKKERFSLILESASTNQTSMYLCASRLLDSTLGELFFGEGSRLTVL.

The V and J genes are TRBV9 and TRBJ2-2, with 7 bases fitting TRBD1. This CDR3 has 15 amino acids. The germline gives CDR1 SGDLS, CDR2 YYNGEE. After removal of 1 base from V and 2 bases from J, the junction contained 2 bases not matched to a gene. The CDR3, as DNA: TGTGCCAGCAGCGTATGGACAGGCAACACCGGGGAGCTGTTTTTT. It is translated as CASSVWTGNTGELFF.

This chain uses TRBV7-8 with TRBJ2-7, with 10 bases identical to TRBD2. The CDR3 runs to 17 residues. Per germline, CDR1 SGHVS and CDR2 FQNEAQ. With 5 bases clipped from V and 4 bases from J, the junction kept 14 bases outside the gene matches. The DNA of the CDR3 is TGTGCCAGCAGCATCGGAGCGGGAGGGCCTTTGTCTTACGAGCAGTACTTC. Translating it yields CASSIGAGGPLSYEQYF.

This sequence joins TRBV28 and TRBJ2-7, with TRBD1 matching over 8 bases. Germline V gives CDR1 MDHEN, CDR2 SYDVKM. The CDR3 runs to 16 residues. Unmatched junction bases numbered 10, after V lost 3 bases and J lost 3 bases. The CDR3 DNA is TGTGCCAGCAGTTTGGACCCCGGGACAGGAAGCTACGAGCAGTACTTC. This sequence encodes CASSLDPGTGSYEQYF. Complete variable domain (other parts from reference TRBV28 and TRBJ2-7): DVKVTQSSRYLVKRTGEKVFLECVQDMDHENMFWYRQDPGLGLRLIYFSYDVKMKEKGDIPEGYSVSREKKERFSLILESASTNQTSMYLCASSLDPGTGSYEQYFGPGTRLTVT.

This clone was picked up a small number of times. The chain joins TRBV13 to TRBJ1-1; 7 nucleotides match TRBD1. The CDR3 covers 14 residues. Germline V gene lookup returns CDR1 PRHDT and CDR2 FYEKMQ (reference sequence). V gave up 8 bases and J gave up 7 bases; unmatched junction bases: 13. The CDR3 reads CASYPRQGGFEAFF. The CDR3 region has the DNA TGTGCCAGCTACCCCCGGCAGGGGGGATTTGAAGCTTTCTTT.

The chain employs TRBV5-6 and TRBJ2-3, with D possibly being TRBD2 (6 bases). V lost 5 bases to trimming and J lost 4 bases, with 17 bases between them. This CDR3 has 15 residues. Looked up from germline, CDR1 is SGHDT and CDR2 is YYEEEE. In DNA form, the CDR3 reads TGTGCCAGCAGGGGGGACTCCGTTAGGGCAGATACGCAGTATTTT. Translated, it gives CASRGDSVRADTQYF. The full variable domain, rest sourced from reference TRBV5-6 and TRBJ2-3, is DAGVTQSPTHLIKTRGQQVTLRCSPKSGHDTVSWYQQALGQGPQFIFQYYEEEERQRGNFPDRFSGHQFPNYSSELNVNALLLGDSALYLCASRGDSVRADTQYFGPGTRLTVL.

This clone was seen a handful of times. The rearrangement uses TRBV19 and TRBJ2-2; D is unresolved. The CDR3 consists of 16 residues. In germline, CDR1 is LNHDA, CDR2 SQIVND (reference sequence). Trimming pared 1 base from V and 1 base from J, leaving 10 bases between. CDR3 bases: TGTGCCAGTAGTATAGTTAACCCGGTGAACACCGGGGAGCTGTTTTTT. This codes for CASSIVNPVNTGELFF.

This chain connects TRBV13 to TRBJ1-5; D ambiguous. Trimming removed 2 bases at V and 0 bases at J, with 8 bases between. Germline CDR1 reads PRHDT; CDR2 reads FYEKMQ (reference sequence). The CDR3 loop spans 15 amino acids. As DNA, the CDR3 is TGTGCCAGCAGCTTATCAGGAGATAGCAATCAGCCCCAGCATTTT. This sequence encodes CASSLSGDSNQPQHF.

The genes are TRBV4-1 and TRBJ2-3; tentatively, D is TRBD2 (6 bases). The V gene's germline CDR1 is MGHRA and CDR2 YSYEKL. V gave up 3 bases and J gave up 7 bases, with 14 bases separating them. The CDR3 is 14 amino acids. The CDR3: CASSHGGSMNTQYF. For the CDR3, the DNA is TGCGCCAGCAGCCATGGAGGGAGTATGAATACGCAGTATTTT.

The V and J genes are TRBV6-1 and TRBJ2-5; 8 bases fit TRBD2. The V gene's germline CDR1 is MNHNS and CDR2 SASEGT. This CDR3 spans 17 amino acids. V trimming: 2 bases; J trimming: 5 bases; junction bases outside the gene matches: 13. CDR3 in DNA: TGTGCCAGCAGTGAAAGATCGGTCGGGGGGGCAGGTGAGACCCAGTACTTC. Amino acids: CASSERSVGGAGETQYF.

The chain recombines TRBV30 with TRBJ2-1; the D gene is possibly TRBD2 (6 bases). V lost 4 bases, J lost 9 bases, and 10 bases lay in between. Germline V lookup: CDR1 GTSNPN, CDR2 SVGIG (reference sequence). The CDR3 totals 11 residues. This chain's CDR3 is CAWTGGSEQFF. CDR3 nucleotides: TGTGCCTGGACCGGAGGGAGTGAGCAGTTCTTC.

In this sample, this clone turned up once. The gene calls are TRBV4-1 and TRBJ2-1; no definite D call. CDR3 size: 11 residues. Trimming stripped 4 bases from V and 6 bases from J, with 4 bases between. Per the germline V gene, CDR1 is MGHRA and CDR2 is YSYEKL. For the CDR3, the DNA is TGCGCCAGCAGCCTAGCCAATGAGCAGTTCTTC. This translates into CASSLANEQFF.

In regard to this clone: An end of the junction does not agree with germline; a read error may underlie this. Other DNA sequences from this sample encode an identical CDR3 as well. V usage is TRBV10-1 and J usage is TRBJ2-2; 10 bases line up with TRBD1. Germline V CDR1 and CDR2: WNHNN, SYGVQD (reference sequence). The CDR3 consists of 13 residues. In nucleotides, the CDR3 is TGCGCCAGCAGTGGACAGGGGGCCGGAGAGCTGTTTTTT. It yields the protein CASSGQGAGELFF.

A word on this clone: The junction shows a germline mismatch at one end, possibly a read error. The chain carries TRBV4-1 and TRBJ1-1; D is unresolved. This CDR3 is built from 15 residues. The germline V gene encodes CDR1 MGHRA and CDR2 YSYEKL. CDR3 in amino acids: CASRHLIPSQNGAFF. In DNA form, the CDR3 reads TGTGCCAGCAGACATCTTATTCCTTCTCAAAACGGAGCTTTCTTT.

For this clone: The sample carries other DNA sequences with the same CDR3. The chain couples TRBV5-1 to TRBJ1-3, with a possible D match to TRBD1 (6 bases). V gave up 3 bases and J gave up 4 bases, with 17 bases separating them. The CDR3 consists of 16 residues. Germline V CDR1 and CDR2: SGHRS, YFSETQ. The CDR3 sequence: CASSSAQGLAGNTIYF. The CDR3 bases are TGCGCCAGCAGCTCAGCACAGGGTCTGGCCGGAAACACCATATATTTT.

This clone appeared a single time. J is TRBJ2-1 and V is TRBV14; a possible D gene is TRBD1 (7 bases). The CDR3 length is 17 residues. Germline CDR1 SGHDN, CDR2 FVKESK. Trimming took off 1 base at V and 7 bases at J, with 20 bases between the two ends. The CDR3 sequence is CASSQGSRRQGGNEQFF. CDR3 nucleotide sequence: TGTGCCAGCAGCCAAGGGTCAAGGAGGCAGGGGGGAAATGAGCAGTTCTTC.

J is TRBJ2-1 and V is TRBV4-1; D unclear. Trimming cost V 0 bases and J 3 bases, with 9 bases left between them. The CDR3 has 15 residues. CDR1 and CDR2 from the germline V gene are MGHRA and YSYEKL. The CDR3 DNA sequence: TGCGCCAGCAGCCAAGATAAGTTCGGCTACAATGAGCAGTTCTTC. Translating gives CASSQDKFGYNEQFF.

The CDR3 DNA is TGTGCCAGCAGCTTGGGGGTCCAGGGGCGATACAATGAGCAGTTCTTC. Amino acids: CASSLGVQGRYNEQFF. J is TRBJ2-1 and V is TRBV5-8; a possible D gene is TRBD1 (6 bases). Germline CDR1 and CDR2: SGHTS and YDEGEE. The CDR3 runs to 16 residues. With 0 bases removed from V and 4 bases from J, the gap between germline ends came to 14 bases.

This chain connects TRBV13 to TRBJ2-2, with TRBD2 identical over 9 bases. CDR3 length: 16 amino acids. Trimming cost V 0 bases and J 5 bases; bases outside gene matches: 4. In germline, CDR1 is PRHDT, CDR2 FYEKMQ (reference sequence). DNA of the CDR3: TGTGCCAGCAGCTTAGGACTAGCGGGTGAGACCGGGGAGCTGTTTTTT. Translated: CASSLGLAGETGELFF.

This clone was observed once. CDR3 bases: TGCGCCAGCAGCCAAGAAGTGGGAGGCAGGGCCTATGGCTACACCTTC. Translating it yields CASSQEVGGRAYGYTF. The rearrangement joins TRBV4-1 to TRBJ1-2, with a possible D match to TRBD1 (5 bases). This CDR3 contains 16 residues. Trimming stripped 0 bases from V and 4 bases from J, with 15 bases between. Germline CDR1 reads MGHRA; CDR2 reads YSYEKL.

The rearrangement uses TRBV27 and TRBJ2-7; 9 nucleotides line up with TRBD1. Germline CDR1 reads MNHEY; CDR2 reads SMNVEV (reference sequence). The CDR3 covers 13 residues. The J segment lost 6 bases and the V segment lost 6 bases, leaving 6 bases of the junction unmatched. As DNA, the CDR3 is TGTGCCAGCAGGCCCGGGACAGGGCTCGAGCAGTACTTC. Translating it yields CASRPGTGLEQYF.

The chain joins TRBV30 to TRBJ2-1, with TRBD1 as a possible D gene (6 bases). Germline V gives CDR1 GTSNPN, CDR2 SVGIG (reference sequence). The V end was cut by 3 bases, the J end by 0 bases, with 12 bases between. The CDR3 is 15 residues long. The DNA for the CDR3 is TGTGCCTGGAGATTGGACAGTGACTCCTACAATGAGCAGTTCTTC. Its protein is CAWRLDSDSYNEQFF.

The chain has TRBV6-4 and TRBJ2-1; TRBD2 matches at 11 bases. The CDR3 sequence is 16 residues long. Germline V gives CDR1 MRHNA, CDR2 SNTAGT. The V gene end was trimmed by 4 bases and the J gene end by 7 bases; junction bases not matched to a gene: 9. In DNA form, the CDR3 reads TGTGCCAGCAGTGCCCTTAGCGGGGGGGGAGCGAATGAGCAGTTCTTC. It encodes CASSALSGGGANEQFF.

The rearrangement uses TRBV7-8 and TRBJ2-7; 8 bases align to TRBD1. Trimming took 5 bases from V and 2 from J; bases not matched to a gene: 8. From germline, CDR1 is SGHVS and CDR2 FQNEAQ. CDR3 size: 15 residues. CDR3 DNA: TGTGCCAGCAGCCCCCACCCACAGGGGGCCTACGAGCAGTACTTC. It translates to CASSPHPQGAYEQYF.

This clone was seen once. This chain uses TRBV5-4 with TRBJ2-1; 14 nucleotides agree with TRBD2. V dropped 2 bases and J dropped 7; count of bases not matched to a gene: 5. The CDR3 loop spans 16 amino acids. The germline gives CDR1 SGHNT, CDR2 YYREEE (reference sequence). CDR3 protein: CASSFRTSGRQNEQFF. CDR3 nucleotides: TGTGCCAGCAGCTTCCGGACTAGCGGGAGGCAGAATGAGCAGTTCTTC.

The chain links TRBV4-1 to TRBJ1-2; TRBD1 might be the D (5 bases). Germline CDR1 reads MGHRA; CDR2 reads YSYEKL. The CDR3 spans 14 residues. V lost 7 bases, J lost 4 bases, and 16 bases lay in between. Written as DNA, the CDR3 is TGCGCCAGCACCGTAGAAAGCGGGGGCTATGGCTACACCTTC. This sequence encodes CASTVESGGYGYTF.

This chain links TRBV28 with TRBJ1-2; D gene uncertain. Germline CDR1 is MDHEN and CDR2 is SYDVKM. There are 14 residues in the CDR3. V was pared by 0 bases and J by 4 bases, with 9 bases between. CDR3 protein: CASSLWEASYGYTF. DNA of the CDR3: TGTGCCAGCAGTTTATGGGAGGCCAGCTATGGCTACACCTTC.

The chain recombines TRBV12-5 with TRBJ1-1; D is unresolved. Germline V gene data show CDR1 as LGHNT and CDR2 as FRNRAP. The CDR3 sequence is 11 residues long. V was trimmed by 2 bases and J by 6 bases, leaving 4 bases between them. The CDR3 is CASGLRPEAFF. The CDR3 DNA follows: TGTGCTAGTGGTTTGCGCCCTGAAGCTTTCTTT.